The rows below give T cell receptor beta chains drawn from one sample of a study of blood T cell repertoires in COVID-19. This table comes from immunoSEQ multiplex PCR, and its TCRdb copy is limited to in-frame clones, with some not included. The table includes 200,000 to 250,000 clones, around 85% detected once. The sequencing sample was made of peripheral blood. The origin of the receptors is a woman between 25 and 40 years old who had recovered from COVID-19. The CDR3 runs from the conserved cysteine through the conserved F or W. The order of the fields is V gene, D gene, clone size, J gene, CDR3 protein, CDR3 DNA. D genes are given only for firm matches. Size values are once, few and many counts, or a class for expanded clones, and some rows have none.

v_call: TRBV7-8
d_call: -
clone_size: -
j_call: TRBJ1-4
cdr3_aa: CASSPLEGLMKEKLFF
cdr3_nt: TGTGCCAGCAGCCCCCTAGAGGGCCTGATGAAGGAAAAACTGTTTTTT

v_call: TRBV9
d_call: TRBD2
clone_size: -
j_call: TRBJ2-3
cdr3_aa: CASSVSGGAIDTQYF
cdr3_nt: TGTGCCAGCAGCGTTAGCGGGGGGGCAATAGATACGCAGTATTTT

v_call: TRBV5-1
d_call: TRBD1
clone_size: few
j_call: TRBJ1-1
cdr3_aa: CASSQGTANTEAFF
cdr3_nt: TGCGCCAGCAGCCAGGGGACAGCGAACACTGAAGCTTTCTTT

v_call: TRBV7-5
d_call: -
clone_size: -
j_call: TRBJ2-7
cdr3_aa: CARSSHRSSSYEQYF
cdr3_nt: TGTGCCAGAAGCTCGCACAGGTCTAGCTCCTACGAGCAGTACTTC

v_call: TRBV6-6
d_call: -
clone_size: -
j_call: TRBJ2-3
cdr3_aa: CASSLNSFPGWTDTQYF
cdr3_nt: TGTGCCAGCAGTCTCAACTCCTTTCCGGGATGGACAGATACGCAGTATTTT

v_call: TRBV13
d_call: -
clone_size: -
j_call: TRBJ1-1
cdr3_aa: CASSIRGLNTEAFF
cdr3_nt: TGTGCCAGCAGCATCAGGGGATTGAACACTGAAGCTTTCTTT

v_call: TRBV30
d_call: -
clone_size: -
j_call: TRBJ1-6
cdr3_aa: CAWATGTSGSPLHF
cdr3_nt: TGTGCCTGGGCAACAGGGACCTCAGGGTCACCCCTCCACTTT

v_call: TRBV6-5
d_call: -
clone_size: -
j_call: TRBJ1-1
cdr3_aa: CASSRGMNTEAFF
cdr3_nt: TGTGCCAGCTCAAGGGGAATGAACACTGAAGCTTTCTTT

v_call: TRBV6-4
d_call: TRBD1
clone_size: -
j_call: TRBJ2-1
cdr3_aa: CASSTGQYNEQFF
cdr3_nt: TGTGCCAGCAGTACGGGACAGTACAATGAGCAGTTCTTC

v_call: TRBV2
d_call: -
clone_size: -
j_call: TRBJ1-2
cdr3_aa: CASRSGDTYGYTF
cdr3_nt: TGTGCCAGCAGGTCCGGGGACACCTATGGCTACACCTTC

v_call: TRBV11-1
d_call: -
clone_size: -
j_call: TRBJ2-7
cdr3_aa: CASSSGPDGTYEQYF
cdr3_nt: TGTGCCAGCAGCTCGGGTCCCGACGGTACCTACGAGCAGTACTTC

v_call: TRBV5-4
d_call: -
clone_size: -
j_call: TRBJ1-1
cdr3_aa: CASSLGRQMNTEAFF
cdr3_nt: TGTGCCAGCAGCTTGGGTCGCCAGATGAACACTGAAGCTTTCTTT

v_call: TRBV6-5
d_call: TRBD1
clone_size: -
j_call: TRBJ2-2
cdr3_aa: CASSSEGAHTGELFF
cdr3_nt: TGTGCCAGCAGCTCAGAGGGGGCGCACACCGGGGAGCTGTTTTTT

v_call: TRBV9
d_call: -
clone_size: -
j_call: TRBJ2-1
cdr3_aa: CASSETGLYNEQFF
cdr3_nt: TGTGCCAGCAGCGAGACGGGGTTGTACAATGAGCAGTTCTTC

v_call: TRBV7-2
d_call: TRBD2
clone_size: -
j_call: TRBJ2-1
cdr3_aa: CASSLERGGYNEQFF
cdr3_nt: TGTGCCAGCAGCCTGGAGCGGGGGGGGTACAATGAGCAGTTCTTC

v_call: TRBV5-4
d_call: TRBD1
clone_size: -
j_call: TRBJ2-3
cdr3_aa: CASSPTGGTDTQYF
cdr3_nt: TGTGCCAGCAGCCCGACAGGGGGCACAGATACGCAGTATTTT

v_call: TRBV6-6
d_call: -
clone_size: -
j_call: TRBJ1-5
cdr3_aa: CASSLPGNQPQHF
cdr3_nt: TGTGCCAGCAGTCTTCCAGGGAATCAGCCCCAGCATTTT

v_call: TRBV4-1
d_call: -
clone_size: -
j_call: TRBJ2-1
cdr3_aa: CASSLSGGPLGDEQFF
cdr3_nt: TGCGCCAGCAGCCTAAGTGGCGGGCCCCTCGGGGATGAGCAGTTCTTC

v_call: TRBV5-4
d_call: -
clone_size: -
j_call: TRBJ2-5
cdr3_aa: CASSSWGVHKETQYF
cdr3_nt: TGTGCCAGCAGCTCGTGGGGGGTCCACAAAGAGACCCAGTACTTC

v_call: TRBV7-2
d_call: TRBD1
clone_size: -
j_call: TRBJ1-1
cdr3_aa: CASSIRQGITEAFF
cdr3_nt: TGTGCCAGCAGCATAAGACAGGGAATAACTGAAGCTTTCTTT

v_call: TRBV5-1
d_call: -
clone_size: -
j_call: TRBJ2-7
cdr3_aa: CASSLEASYEQYF
cdr3_nt: TGCGCCAGCAGCTTGGAAGCTTCCTACGAGCAGTACTTC

v_call: TRBV25-1
d_call: TRBD1
clone_size: -
j_call: TRBJ1-1
cdr3_aa: CASKNRGPNTEAFF
cdr3_nt: TGTGCCAGCAAGAACAGGGGACCTAACACTGAAGCTTTCTTT

v_call: TRBV6-5
d_call: TRBD2
clone_size: -
j_call: TRBJ2-1
cdr3_aa: CASSLLAGWYEQFF
cdr3_nt: TGTGCCAGCAGCCTTCTAGCGGGGTGGTATGAGCAGTTCTTC